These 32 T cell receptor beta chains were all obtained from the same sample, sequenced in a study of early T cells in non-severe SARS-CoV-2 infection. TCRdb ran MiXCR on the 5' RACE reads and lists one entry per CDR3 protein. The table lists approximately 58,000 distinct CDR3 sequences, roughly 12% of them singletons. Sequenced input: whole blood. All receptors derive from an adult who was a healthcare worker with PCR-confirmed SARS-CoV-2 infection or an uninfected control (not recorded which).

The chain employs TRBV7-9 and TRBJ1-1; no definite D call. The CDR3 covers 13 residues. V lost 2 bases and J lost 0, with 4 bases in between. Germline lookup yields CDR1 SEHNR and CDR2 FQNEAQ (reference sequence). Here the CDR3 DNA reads TGTGCCAGCAGCTTAACAATGAACACTGAAGCTTTCTTT. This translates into CASSLTMNTEAFF. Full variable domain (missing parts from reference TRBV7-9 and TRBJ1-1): DTGVSQNPRHKITKRGQNVTFRCDPISEHNRLYWYRQTLGQGPEFLTYFQNEAQLEKSRLLSDRFSAERPKGSFSTLEIQRTEQGDSAMYLCASSLTMNTEAFFGQGTRLTVV.

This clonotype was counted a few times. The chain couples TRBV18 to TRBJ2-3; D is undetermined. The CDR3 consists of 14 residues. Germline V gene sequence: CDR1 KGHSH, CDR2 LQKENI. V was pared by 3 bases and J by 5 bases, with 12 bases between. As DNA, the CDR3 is TGTGCCAGCTCACCGGCGAGGACGGTAGATACGCAGTATTTT. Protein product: CASSPARTVDTQYF.

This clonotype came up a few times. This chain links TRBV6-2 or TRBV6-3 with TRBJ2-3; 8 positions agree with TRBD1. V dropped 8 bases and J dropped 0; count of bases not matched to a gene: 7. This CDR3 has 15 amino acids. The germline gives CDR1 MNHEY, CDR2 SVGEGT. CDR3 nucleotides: TGTGCCAGCCTTGGACAGGGTGGAAGCACAGATACGCAGTATTTT. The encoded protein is CASLGQGGSTDTQYF.

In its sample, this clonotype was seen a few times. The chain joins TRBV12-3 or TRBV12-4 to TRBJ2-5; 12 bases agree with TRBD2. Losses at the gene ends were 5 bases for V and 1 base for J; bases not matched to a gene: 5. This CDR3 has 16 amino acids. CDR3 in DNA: TGTGCCAGCAGTCCCGGACTAGCGGGGACCCAAGAGACCCAGTACTTC. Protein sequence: CASSPGLAGTQETQYF.

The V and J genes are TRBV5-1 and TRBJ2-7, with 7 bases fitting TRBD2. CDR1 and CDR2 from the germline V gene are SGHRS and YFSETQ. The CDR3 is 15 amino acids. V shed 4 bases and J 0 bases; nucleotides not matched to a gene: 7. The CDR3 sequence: CASSATGLPSYEQYF. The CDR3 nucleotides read TGCGCCAGCAGCGCCACGGGACTACCCTCCTACGAGCAGTACTTC.

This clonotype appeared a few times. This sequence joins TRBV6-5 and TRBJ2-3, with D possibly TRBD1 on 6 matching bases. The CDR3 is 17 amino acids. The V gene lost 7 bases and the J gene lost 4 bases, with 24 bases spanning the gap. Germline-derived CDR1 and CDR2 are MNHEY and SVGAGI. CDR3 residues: CASTPPLGSNRADTQYF. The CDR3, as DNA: TGTGCCAGCACCCCTCCTCTTGGTAGCAACAGGGCAGATACGCAGTATTTT.

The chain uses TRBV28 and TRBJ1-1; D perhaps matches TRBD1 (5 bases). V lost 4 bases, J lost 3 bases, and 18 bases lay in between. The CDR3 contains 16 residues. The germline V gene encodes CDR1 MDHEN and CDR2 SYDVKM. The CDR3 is CASSSPLGGLDTEAFF. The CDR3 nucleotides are TGTGCCAGCAGTTCCCCCCTGGGGGGATTGGACACTGAAGCTTTCTTT.

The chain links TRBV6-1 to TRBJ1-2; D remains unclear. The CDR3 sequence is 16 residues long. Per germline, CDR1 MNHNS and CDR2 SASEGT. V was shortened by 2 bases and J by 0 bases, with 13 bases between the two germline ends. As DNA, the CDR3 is TGTGCCAGCAGTGAACAGGTTGCCAGAACTAACTATGGCTACACCTTC. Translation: CASSEQVARTNYGYTF.

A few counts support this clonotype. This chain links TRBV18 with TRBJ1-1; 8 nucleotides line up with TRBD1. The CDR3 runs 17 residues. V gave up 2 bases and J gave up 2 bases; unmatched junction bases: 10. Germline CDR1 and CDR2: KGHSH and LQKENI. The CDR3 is CASSPDRGSGFNTEAFF. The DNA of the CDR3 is TGTGCCAGCTCACCAGACAGGGGTAGCGGTTTCAACACTGAAGCTTTCTTT. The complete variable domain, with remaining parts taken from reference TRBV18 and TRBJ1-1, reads NAGVMQNPRHLVRRRGQEARLRCSPMKGHSHVYWYRQLPEEGLKFMVYLQKENIIDESGMPKERFSAEFPKEGPSILRIQQVVRGDSAAYFCASSPDRGSGFNTEAFFGQGTRLTVV.

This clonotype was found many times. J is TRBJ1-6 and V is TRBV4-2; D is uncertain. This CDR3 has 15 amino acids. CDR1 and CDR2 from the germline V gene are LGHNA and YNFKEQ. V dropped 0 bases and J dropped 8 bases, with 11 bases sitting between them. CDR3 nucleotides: TGTGCCAGCAGCCAAGATAAGGCTGCCCATTCACCCCTCCACTTT. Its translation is CASSQDKAAHSPLHF.

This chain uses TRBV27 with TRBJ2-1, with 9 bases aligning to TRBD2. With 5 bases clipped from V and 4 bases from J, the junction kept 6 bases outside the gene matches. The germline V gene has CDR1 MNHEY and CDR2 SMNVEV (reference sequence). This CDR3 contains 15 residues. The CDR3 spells CASSISGRGYNEQFF. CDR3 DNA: TGTGCCAGCAGTATTAGCGGGAGAGGGTACAATGAGCAGTTCTTC.

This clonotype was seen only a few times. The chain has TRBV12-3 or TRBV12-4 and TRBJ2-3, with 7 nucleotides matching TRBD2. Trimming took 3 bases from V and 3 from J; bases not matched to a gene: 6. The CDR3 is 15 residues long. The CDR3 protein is CASSLRGWGTDTQYF. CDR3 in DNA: TGTGCCAGCAGTTTGCGGGGGTGGGGTACAGATACGCAGTATTTT.

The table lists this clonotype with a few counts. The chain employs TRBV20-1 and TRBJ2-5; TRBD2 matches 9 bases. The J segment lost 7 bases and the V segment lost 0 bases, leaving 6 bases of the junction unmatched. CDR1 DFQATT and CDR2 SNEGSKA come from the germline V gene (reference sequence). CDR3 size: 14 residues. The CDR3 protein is CSAREASGMGTQYF. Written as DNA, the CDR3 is TGCAGTGCTAGAGAGGCTAGCGGGATGGGGACCCAGTACTTC.

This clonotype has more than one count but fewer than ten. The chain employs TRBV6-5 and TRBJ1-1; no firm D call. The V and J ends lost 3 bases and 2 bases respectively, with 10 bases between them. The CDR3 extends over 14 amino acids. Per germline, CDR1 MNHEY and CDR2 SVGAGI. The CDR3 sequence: CASSYGPYNTEAFF. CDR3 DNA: TGTGCCAGCAGTTATGGCCCCTACAACACTGAAGCTTTCTTT.

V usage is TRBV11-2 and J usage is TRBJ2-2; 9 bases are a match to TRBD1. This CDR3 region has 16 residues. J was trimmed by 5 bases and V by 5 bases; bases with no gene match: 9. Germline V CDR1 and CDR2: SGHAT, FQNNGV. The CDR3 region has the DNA TGTGCCAGCAGCGTTGGAGGGACAGGGAGAACCGGGGAGCTGTTTTTT. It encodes CASSVGGTGRTGELFF.

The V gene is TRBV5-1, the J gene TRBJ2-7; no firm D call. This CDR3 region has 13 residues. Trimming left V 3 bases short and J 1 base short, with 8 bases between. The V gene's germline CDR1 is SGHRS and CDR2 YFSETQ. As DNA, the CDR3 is TGCGCCAGCAGCTCTGCGGTATCCTACGAGCAGTACTTC. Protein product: CASSSAVSYEQYF.

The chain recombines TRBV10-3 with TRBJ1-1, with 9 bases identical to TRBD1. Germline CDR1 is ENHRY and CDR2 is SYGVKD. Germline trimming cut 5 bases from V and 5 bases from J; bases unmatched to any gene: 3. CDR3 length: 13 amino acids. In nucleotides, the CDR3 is TGTGCCATCAGTCCGACAGGGGGTACTGAAGCTTTCTTT. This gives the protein CAISPTGGTEAFF.

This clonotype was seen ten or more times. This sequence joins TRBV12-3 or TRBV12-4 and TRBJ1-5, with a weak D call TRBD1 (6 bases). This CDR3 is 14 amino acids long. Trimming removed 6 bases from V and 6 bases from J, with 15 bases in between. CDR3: CASRGQGIGQPQHF. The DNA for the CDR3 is TGTGCCAGCAGAGGGCAGGGGATCGGTCAGCCCCAGCATTTT.

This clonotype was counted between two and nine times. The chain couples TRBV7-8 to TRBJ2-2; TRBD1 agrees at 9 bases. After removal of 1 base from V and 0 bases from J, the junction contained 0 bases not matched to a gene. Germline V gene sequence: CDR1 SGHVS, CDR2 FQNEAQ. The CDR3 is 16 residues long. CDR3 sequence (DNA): TGTGCCAGCAGCTTAGGACAGGGGGCGAACACCGGGGAGCTGTTTTTT. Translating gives CASSLGQGANTGELFF. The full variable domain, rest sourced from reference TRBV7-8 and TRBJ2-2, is GAGVSQSPRYKVAKRGQDVALRCDPISGHVSLFWYQQALGQGPEFLTYFQNEAQLDKSGLPSDRFFAERPEGSVSTLKIQRTQQEDSAVYLCASSLGQGANTGELFFGEGSRLTVL.

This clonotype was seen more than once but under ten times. CDR3 residues: CASITQGTYTGELFF. Here the CDR3 DNA reads TGTGCCAGCATTACCCAGGGGACTTACACCGGGGAGCTGTTTTTT. The chain employs TRBV21-1 and TRBJ2-2; TRBD1, the table's D call, lacks a check against the DNA. TRBV21-1 represents a pseudogene. This CDR3 has 15 amino acids.

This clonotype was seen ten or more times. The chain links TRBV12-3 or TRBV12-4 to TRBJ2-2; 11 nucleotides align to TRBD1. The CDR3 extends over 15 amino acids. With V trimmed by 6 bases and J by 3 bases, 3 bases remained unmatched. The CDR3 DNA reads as TGTGCCAGCAGCTTGGGACAGGGGGACACCGGGGAGCTGTTTTTT. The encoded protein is CASSLGQGDTGELFF.

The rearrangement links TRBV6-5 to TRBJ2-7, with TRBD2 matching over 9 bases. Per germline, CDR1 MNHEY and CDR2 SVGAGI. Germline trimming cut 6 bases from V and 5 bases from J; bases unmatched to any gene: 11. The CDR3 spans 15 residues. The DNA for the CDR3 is TGTGCCAGCAGGTCAGGCGGGAGGGACAATGACGAGCAGTACTTC. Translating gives CASRSGGRDNDEQYF.

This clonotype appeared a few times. CDR3 DNA sequence: TGTGCCAGCAGTGCTCAGAGGGGCACAGATACGCAGTATTTT. Amino acid sequence: CASSAQRGTDTQYF. The rearrangement joins TRBV2 to TRBJ2-3; TRBD2 is a possible D gene (5 bases). CDR1 is SNHLY, CDR2 FYNNEI, per germline. Trimming shortened V by 4 bases and J by 1 base, and 9 bases separated the two germline ends. The CDR3 sequence is 14 residues long.

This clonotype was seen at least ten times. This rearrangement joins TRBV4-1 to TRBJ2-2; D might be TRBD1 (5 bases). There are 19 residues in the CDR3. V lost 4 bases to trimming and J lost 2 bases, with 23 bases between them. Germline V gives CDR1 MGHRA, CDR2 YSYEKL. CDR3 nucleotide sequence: TGCGCCAGCAGCCCAGGGCCACCCAGGTTTGGCCCTAACACCGGGGAGCTGTTTTTT. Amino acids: CASSPGPPRFGPNTGELFF.

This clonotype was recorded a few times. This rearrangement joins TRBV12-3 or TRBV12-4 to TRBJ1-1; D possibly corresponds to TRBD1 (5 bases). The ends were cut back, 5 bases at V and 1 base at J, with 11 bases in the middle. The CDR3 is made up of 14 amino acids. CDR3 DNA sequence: TGTGCCAGCAGTCCAGGGAGCGGGAACACTGAAGCTTTCTTT. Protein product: CASSPGSGNTEAFF.

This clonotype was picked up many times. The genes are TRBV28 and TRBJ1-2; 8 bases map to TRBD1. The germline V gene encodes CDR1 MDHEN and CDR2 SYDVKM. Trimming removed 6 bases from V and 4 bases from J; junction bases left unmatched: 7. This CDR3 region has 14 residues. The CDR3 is CASSAGGSGYGYTF. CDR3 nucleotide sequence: TGTGCCAGCAGCGCAGGGGGCTCCGGCTATGGCTACACCTTC.

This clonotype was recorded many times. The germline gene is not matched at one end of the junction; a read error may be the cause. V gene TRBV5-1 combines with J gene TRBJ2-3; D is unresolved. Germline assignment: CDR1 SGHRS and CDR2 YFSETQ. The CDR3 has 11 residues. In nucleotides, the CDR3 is TGTGCCAGCAGTTTATCAGATACGCAGTATTTT. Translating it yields CASSLSDTQYF.

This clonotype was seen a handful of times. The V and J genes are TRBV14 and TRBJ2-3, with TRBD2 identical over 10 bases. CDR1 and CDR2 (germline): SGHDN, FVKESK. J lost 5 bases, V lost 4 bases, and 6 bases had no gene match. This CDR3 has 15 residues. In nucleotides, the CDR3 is TGTGCCAGCAGCCCGACTAGCGGGCCGGGAGATACGCAGTATTTT. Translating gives CASSPTSGPGDTQYF.

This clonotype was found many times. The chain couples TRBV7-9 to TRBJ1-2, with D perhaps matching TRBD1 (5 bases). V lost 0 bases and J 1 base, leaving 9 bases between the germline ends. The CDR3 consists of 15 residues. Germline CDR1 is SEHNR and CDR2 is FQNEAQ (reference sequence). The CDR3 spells CASSLADKLNYGYTF. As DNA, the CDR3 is TGTGCCAGCAGCTTAGCGGACAAACTTAACTATGGCTACACCTTC. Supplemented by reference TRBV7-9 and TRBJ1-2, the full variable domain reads DTGVSQNPRHKITKRGQNVTFRCDPISEHNRLYWYRQTLGQGPEFLTYFQNEAQLEKSRLLSDRFSAERPKGSFSTLEIQRTEQGDSAMYLCASSLADKLNYGYTFGSGTRLTVV.

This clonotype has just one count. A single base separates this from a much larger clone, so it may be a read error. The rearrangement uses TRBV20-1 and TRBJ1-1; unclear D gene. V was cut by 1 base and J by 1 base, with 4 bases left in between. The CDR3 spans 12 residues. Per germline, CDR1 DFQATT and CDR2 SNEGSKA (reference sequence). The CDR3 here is CSARVENTEAFF. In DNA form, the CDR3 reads TGCAGTGCTAGAGTGGAGAACACTGAAGCTTTCTTT.

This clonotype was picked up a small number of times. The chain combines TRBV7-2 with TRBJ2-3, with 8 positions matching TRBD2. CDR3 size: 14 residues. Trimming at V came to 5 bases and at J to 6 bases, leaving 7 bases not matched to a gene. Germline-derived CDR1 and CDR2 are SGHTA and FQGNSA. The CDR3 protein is CASSPMTSADTQYF. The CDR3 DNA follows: TGTGCCAGCAGCCCAATGACTAGCGCGGATACGCAGTATTTT.

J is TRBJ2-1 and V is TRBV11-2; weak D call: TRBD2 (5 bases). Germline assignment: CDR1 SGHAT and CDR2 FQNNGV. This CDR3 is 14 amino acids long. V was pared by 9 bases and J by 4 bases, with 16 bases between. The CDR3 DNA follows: TGTGCCAGTAGCCTGGCGGGCGTTTACAATGAGCAGTTCTTC. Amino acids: CASSLAGVYNEQFF.